This T cell receptor beta chain is from a study of cytomegalovirus exposure and HLA in healthy donors. On the study more broadly: Unique TCRs from HLA-typed donors, about 78 million of them, were held in an early data release. Study observations and caveats: Later analysis showed most CMV-associated TCR beta chains appearing HLA-restricted. Other equally common chains were less clonally expanded than HLA-associated TCR beta chains, a later analysis showed.

Turning to this clone: Its antigen remains unknown.

V lost 0 bases and J lost 8; bases outside the gene matches: 7. Germline values: CDR1 SEHNR, CDR2 FQNEAQ (reference sequence). The CDR3 is made up of 16 amino acids. The PCR made use of 60 Vbeta and 13 Jbeta primers. TCRdb's table, derived via immunoSEQ multiplex PCR, lists solely in-frame clones and lacks some. The repertoire holds about 120,000 clones, with 75% to 90% as singletons. The TCR sequence derives from a female donor in good health and CMV-seropositive. The sequencing sample was made of PBMCs. V and J are TRBV7-9 and TRBJ1-4; 9 nucleotides agree with TRBD1. The CDR3 DNA sequence: TGTGCCAGCAGCTTAGCCTTACAGGGGGCAAGGGAAAAACTGTTTTTT. Translation gives CASSLALQGAREKLFF.